This entry lists 3 T cell receptor beta chains sequenced from one sample in a study of T-cell memory formation after mild COVID-19. TCRdb recomputed calls from the 5' RACE reads with MiXCR, one row per CDR3 protein. This table holds some 250,000 distinct CDR3 sequences, roughly 10% found once. What was sequenced was PBMCs or a T cell subset sorted from them (not recorded which). These receptors all stem from a man in his late teens or twenties who had mild COVID-19 (a few samples of this study predate the infection). Cell type and time point are not known.

This clonotype appeared many times. The chain is built from TRBV4-2 and TRBJ2-5; D unresolved. The germline V gene encodes CDR1 LGHNA and CDR2 YNFKEQ. V was trimmed by 4 bases and J by 3 bases, leaving 12 bases between them. The CDR3 covers 14 residues. The chain's CDR3 is CASSRAGREETQYF. CDR3 sequence (DNA): TGTGCCAGCAGCCGCGCAGGACGGGAAGAGACCCAGTACTTC.

This clonotype came up a few times. V usage is TRBV29-1 and J usage is TRBJ1-5, with D possibly TRBD1 on 6 matching bases. The CDR3 sequence is 13 residues long. The germline CDR1 and CDR2 sequences are SQVTM and ANQGSEA. The V end was cut by 6 bases, the J end by 7 bases, with 16 bases between. CDR3 in amino acids: CSVDTGLGQPQHF. The CDR3 DNA follows: TGCAGCGTAGACACAGGGTTAGGACAGCCCCAGCATTTT.

J is TRBJ2-3 and V is TRBV12-3 or TRBV12-4; 7 bases align to TRBD1. The trim removed 6 bases at V and 1 base at J, leaving 7 bases unmatched. The CDR3 loop spans 15 amino acids. The CDR3 bases are TGTGCCAGCAGCAGAGACAGGGTGGGCACAGATACGCAGTATTTT. Translation gives CASSRDRVGTDTQYF.